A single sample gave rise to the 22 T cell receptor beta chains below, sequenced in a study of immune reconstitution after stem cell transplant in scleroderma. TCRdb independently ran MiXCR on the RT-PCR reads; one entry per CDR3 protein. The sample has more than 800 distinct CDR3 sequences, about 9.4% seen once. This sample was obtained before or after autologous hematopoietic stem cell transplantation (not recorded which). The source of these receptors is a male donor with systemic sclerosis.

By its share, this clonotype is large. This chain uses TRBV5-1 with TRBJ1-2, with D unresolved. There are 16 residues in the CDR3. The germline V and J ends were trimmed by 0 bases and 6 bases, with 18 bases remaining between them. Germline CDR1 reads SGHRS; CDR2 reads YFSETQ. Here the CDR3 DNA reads TGCGCCAGCAGCTTGGAAGCGGGCAGAACTCGGGATGGCTACACCTTC. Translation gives CASSLEAGRTRDGYTF. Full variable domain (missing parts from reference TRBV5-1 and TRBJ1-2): KAGVTQTPRYLIKTRGQQVTLSCSPISGHRSVSWYQQTPGQGLQFLFEYFSETQRNKGNFPGRFSGRQFSNSRSEMNVSTLELGDSALYLCASSLEAGRTRDGYTFGSGTRLTVV.

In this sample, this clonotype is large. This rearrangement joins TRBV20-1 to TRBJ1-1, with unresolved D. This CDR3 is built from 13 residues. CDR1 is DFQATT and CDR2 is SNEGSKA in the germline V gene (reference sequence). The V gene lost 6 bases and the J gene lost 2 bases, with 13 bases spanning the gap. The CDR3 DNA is TGCAGTGCCACCGGCCCTGATAACACTGAAGCTTTCTTT. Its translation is CSATGPDNTEAFF.

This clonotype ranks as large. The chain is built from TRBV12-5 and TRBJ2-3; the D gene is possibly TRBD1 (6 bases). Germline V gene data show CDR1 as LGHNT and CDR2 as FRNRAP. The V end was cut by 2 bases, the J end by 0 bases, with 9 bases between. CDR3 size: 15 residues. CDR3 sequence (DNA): TGTGCTAGTGGTTTGACAGGGTCTAGCACAGATACGCAGTATTTT. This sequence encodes CASGLTGSSTDTQYF.

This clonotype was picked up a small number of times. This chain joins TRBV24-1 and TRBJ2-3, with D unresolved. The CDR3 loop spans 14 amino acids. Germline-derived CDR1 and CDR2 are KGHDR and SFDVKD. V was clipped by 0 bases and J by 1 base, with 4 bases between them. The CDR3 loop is CATSDLGGTDTQYF. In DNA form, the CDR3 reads TGTGCCACCAGTGATTTGGGCGGCACAGATACGCAGTATTTT.

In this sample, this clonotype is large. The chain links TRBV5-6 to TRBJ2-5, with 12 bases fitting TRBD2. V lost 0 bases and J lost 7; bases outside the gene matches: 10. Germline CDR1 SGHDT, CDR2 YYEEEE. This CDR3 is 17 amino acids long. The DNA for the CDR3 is TGTGCCAGCAGCTTGGGACTAGCGGGGGCTAACAAGGGGACCCAGTACTTC. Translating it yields CASSLGLAGANKGTQYF.

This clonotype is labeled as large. CDR3 protein: CASSFTTLAGANVLTF. DNA of the CDR3: TGTGCCAGCAGCTTTACCACTTTAGCTGGGGCCAACGTCCTGACTTTC. The chain joins TRBV5-5 to TRBJ2-6; D unresolved. Germline-derived CDR1 and CDR2 are SGHKS and YYEKEE (reference sequence). The CDR3 has 16 amino acids. Trimming stripped 2 bases from V and 2 bases from J, with 11 bases between.

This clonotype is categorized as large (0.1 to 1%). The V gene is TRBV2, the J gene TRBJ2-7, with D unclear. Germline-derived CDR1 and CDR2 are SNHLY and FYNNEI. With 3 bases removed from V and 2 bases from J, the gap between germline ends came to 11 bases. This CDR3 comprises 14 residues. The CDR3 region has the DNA TGTGCCAGCAGTGAGAGTACGATAACCTACGAGCAGTACTTC. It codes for CASSESTITYEQYF.

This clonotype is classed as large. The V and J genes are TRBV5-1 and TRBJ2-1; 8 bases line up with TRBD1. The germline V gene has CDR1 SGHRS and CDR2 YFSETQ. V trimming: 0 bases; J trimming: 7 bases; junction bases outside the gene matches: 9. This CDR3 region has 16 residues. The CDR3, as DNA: TGCGCCAGCAGCTTGGGGGCGCAGGGGGCGCGAAATGAGCAGTTCTTC. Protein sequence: CASSLGAQGARNEQFF.

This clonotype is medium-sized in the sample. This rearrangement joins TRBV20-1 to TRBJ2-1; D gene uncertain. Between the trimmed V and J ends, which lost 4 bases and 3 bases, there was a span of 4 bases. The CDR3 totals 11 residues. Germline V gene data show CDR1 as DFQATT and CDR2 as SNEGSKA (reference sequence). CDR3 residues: CSANSYNEQFF. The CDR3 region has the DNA TGCAGTGCTAATAGCTACAATGAGCAGTTCTTC.

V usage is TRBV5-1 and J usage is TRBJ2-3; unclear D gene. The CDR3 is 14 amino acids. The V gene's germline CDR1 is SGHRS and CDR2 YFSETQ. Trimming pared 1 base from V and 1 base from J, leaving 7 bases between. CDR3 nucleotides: TGCGCCAGCAGCTTGCCCCGGGGCACAGATACGCAGTATTTT. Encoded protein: CASSLPRGTDTQYF.

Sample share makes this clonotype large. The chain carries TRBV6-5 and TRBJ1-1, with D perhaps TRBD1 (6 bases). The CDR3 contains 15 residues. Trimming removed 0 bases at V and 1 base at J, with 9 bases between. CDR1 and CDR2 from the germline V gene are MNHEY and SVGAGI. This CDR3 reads CASSYSQDRNTEAFF. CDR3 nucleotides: TGTGCCAGCAGTTACTCGCAGGACAGGAACACTGAAGCTTTCTTT.

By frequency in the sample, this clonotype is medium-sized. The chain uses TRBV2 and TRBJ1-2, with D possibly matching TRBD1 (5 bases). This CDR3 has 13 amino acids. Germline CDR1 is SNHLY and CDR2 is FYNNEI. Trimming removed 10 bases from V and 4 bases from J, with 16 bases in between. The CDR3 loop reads CATEGREAYGYTF. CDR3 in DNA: TGTGCCACCGAGGGGAGGGAGGCCTATGGCTACACCTTC.

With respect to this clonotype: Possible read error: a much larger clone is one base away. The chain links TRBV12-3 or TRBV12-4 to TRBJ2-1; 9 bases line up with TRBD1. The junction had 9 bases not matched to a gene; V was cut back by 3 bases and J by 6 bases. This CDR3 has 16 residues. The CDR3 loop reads CASSFLTGGGINEQFF. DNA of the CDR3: TGTGCCAGCAGTTTCCTGACAGGGGGAGGGATCAATGAGCAGTTCTTC.

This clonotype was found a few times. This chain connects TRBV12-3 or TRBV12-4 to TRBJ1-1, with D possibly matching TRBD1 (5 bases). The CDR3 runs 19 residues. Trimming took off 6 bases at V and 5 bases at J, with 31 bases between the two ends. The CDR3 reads CASSTLRTDKGIPGTEAFF. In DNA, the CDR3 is TGTGCCAGCAGCACGCTAAGGACGGACAAGGGGATCCCGGGGACTGAAGCTTTCTTT.

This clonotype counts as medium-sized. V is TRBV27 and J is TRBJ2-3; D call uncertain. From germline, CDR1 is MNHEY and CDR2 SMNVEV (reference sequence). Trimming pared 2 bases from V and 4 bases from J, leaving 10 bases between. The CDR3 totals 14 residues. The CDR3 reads CASSLVGKADTQYF. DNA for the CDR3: TGTGCCAGCAGTTTAGTAGGGAAGGCAGATACGCAGTATTTT.

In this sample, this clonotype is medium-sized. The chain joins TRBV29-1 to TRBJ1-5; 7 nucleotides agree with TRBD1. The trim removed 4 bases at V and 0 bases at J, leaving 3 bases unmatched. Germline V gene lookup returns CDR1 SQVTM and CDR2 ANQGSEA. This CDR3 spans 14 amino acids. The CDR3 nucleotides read TGCAGCGTTGCCGGGACAGCTAGCAATCAGCCCCAGCATTTT. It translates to CSVAGTASNQPQHF.

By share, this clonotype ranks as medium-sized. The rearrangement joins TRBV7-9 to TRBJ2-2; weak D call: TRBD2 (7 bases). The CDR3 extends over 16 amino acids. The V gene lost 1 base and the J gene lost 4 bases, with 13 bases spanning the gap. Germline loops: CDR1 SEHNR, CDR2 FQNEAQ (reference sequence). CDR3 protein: CASSLGGGGPTGELFF. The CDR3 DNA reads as TGTGCCAGCAGCTTAGGTGGCGGGGGCCCCACCGGGGAGCTGTTTTTT.

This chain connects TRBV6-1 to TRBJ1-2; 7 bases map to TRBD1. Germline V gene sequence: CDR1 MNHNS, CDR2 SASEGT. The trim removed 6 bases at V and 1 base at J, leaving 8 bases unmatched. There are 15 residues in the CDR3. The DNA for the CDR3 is TGTGCCAGCAGGGACAGGAAGTTTTTTAACTATGGCTACACCTTC. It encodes CASRDRKFFNYGYTF.

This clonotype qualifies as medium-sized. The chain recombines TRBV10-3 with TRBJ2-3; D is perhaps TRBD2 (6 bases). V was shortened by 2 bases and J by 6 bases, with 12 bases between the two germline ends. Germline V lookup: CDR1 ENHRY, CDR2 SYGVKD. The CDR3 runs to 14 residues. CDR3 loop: CAISEPRAGDTQYF. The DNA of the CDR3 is TGTGCCATCAGTGAGCCGAGAGCGGGTGATACGCAGTATTTT.

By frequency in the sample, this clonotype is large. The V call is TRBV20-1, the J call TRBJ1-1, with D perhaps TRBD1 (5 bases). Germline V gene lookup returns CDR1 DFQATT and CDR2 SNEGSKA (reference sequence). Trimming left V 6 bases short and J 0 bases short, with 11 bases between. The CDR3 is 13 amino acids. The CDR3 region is CSAAQDLNTEAFF. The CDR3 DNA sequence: TGCAGTGCCGCACAGGATTTGAACACTGAAGCTTTCTTT.

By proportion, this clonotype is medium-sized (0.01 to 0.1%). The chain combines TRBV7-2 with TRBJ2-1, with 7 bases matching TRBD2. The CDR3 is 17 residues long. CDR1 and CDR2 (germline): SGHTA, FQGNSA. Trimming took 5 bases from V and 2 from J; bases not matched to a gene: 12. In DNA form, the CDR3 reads TGTGCCAGCAGCCTCACTAGATTCGCGGGGGCCTACAATGAGCAGTTCTTC. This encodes CASSLTRFAGAYNEQFF.

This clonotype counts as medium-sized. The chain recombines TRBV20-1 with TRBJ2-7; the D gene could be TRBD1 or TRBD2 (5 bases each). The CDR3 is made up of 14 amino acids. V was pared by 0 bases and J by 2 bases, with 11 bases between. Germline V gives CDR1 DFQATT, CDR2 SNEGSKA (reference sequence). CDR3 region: CSARDLQGPYEQYF. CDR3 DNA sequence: TGCAGTGCTAGAGATCTCCAGGGACCCTACGAGCAGTACTTC.